This T cell receptor beta chain originates from a study of blood T cell repertoires in COVID-19. In the study overall: Whether acute or convalescent, the COVID-19 samples came from the United States, Italy and Spain. Sources were T cells, B-cell-depleted T cells, or PBMCs; the material itself was cDNA or gDNA.

The CDR3 sequence is 14 residues long. V lost 2 bases, J lost 5 bases, and 2 bases stayed unmatched. The V gene's germline CDR1 is MNHEY and CDR2 SVGAGI. Participant ages covered roughly 18 to 89 years across 24 US areas. The repertoire was sequenced with immunoSEQ multiplex PCR; TCRdb's copy has only in-frame clones and lacks some. There are roughly 290,000 clones in the sample; 70% to 90% occur only once, and over 2% lies in the top ten. This receptor was obtained from a man aged 25-45 years who had recovered from COVID-19. The sample taken for sequencing was PBMCs or T cells enriched from blood (not recorded which). The chain couples TRBV6-5 to TRBJ2-2, with TRBD1 matching 7 bases. The CDR3 is CASSYTTGTGELFF. As DNA, the CDR3 is TGTGCCAGCAGTTACACGACAGGGACCGGGGAGCTGTTTTTT.